In this sample, the clone carrying this T cell receptor beta chain turned up many times. Antigen unknown. The data were obtained in a study of T cell repertoires in cytomegalovirus infection. Overall study: TCR beta signatures that were public indicated CMV infection and matching HLA type.

V was cut by 4 bases and J by 1 base, with 13 bases left in between. The germline CDR1 and CDR2 sequences are SGHVS and FNYEAQ. The CDR3 runs 15 residues. A single record per CDR3 protein comes from TCRdb applying MiXCR to the reads. The table shows around 900,000 distinct CDR3 sequences, with more than 25% occurring only once. General observations from the study: There were HLA-C-restricted CMV-specific TCR beta clonotypes dominating the ex vivo response.

This clonotype was obtained from a human donor in good health (CMV status not recorded). Some clones in this sample may be carry-over from other donors' samples. The chain joins TRBV7-6 to TRBJ1-1; perhaps TRBD1 as D (5 bases). The sequencing here drew on cultured CD8+ T cells from PBMCs, taken from culture after CMV antigen stimulation. CDR3 bases: TGTGCCAGCAGCTCCCTTACCGGGGGGAACACTGAAGCTTTCTTT. Protein sequence: CASSSLTGGNTEAFF.